The 9 T cell receptor beta chains below were found in one sample sequenced in a study of brain T cells in children with intractable seizures. Repertoires were generated with immunoSEQ multiplex PCR, while TCRdb's copy carries only in-frame clones and drops some. In the table there are about 80,000 clones, roughly 89% of which are singletons. The sequenced sample was peripheral blood, obtained at surgery. The receptor source for this set is a girl aged 2-10 years with Rasmussen encephalitis and intractable seizures.

The J gene is TRBJ1-3, the V gene TRBV11-3; tentatively, D is TRBD1 (5 bases). This CDR3 is built from 15 residues. CDR1 and CDR2 from the germline V gene are SGHNT and YENEEA. Trimming removed 1 base from V and 4 bases from J, with 11 bases in between. The CDR3 coding sequence is TGTGCCAGCAGCTTAGGATGGACAACCGGAAACACCATATATTTT. Translation: CASSLGWTTGNTIYF.

The chain combines TRBV19 with TRBJ1-4; 9 positions agree with TRBD1. CDR1 and CDR2 from the germline V gene are LNHDA and SQIVND (reference sequence). The V gene end was trimmed by 6 bases and the J gene end by 7 bases; junction bases not matched to a gene: 6. This CDR3 is built from 14 residues. The CDR3 loop is CASRDRGKGEKLFF. Here the CDR3 DNA reads TGTGCCAGTAGAGACAGGGGGAAGGGTGAAAAACTGTTTTTT.

V usage is TRBV12-3 or TRBV12-4 and J usage is TRBJ1-2; no clear D. V lost 2 bases, J lost 4 bases, and 8 bases lay in between. This CDR3 is built from 13 residues. CDR3 region: CASSLTESYGYTF. CDR3 DNA: TGTGCCAGCAGTTTAACGGAATCCTATGGCTACACCTTC.

V and J are TRBV11-2 and TRBJ2-5; 15 bases agree with TRBD2. CDR3 length: 15 residues. In germline, CDR1 is SGHAT, CDR2 FQNNGV. The V gene end was trimmed by 4 bases and the J gene end by 4 bases; junction bases not matched to a gene: 1. The CDR3: CASSSGLAGGETQYF. CDR3 in DNA: TGTGCCAGCAGCTCGGGACTAGCGGGAGGAGAGACCCAGTACTTC.

V usage is TRBV11-2 and J usage is TRBJ1-1; no firm D call. This CDR3 has 12 amino acids. Germline V CDR1 and CDR2: SGHAT, FQNNGV. The V end lost 5 bases, the J end lost 6 bases, and 10 bases lay between the germline ends. The CDR3 DNA reads as TGTGCCAGCAGCCCTATCGGACCTGAAGCTTTCTTT. Translation gives CASSPIGPEAFF. Supplemented by reference TRBV11-2 and TRBJ1-1, the full variable domain reads EAGVAQSPRYKIIEKRQSVAFWCNPISGHATLYWYQQILGQGPKLLIQFQNNGVVDDSQLPKDRFSAERLKGVDSTLKIQPAKLEDSAVYLCASSPIGPEAFFGQGTRLTVV.

The rearrangement links TRBV5-4 to TRBJ2-3; D is undetermined. The CDR3 has 11 residues. CDR1 is SGHNT, CDR2 YYREEE, per germline (reference sequence). Trimming pared 5 bases from V and 2 bases from J, leaving 3 bases between. CDR3: CASRSTDTQYF. Here the CDR3 DNA reads TGTGCCAGCAGATCCACAGATACGCAGTATTTT.

The J gene is TRBJ1-6, the V gene TRBV7-9; TRBD1 matches 7 bases. From germline, CDR1 is SEHNR and CDR2 FQNEAQ (reference sequence). The CDR3 extends over 15 amino acids. The junction had 4 bases not matched to a gene; V was cut back by 3 bases and J by 5 bases. The CDR3 nucleotides are TGTGCCAGCAGCTTGGGGACAGTTAATAATTCACCCCTCCACTTT. This encodes CASSLGTVNNSPLHF.

J is TRBJ1-5 and V is TRBV19; D is unclear. V was clipped by 3 bases and J by 6 bases, with 6 bases between them. The CDR3 covers 12 residues. Germline V gives CDR1 LNHDA, CDR2 SQIVND (reference sequence). The CDR3 coding sequence is TGTGCCAGTAGTATGAGTCTTCAGCCCCAGCATTTT. This translates into CASSMSLQPQHF.

This rearrangement joins TRBV11-2 to TRBJ2-1; D call uncertain. CDR1 is SGHAT and CDR2 is FQNNGV in the germline V gene. CDR3 length: 14 amino acids. The germline V and J ends were trimmed by 2 bases and 8 bases, with 13 bases remaining between them. Here the CDR3 DNA reads TGTGCCAGCAGCTTACGAGGTATAGGAGATGAGCAGTTCTTC. Residues: CASSLRGIGDEQFF.